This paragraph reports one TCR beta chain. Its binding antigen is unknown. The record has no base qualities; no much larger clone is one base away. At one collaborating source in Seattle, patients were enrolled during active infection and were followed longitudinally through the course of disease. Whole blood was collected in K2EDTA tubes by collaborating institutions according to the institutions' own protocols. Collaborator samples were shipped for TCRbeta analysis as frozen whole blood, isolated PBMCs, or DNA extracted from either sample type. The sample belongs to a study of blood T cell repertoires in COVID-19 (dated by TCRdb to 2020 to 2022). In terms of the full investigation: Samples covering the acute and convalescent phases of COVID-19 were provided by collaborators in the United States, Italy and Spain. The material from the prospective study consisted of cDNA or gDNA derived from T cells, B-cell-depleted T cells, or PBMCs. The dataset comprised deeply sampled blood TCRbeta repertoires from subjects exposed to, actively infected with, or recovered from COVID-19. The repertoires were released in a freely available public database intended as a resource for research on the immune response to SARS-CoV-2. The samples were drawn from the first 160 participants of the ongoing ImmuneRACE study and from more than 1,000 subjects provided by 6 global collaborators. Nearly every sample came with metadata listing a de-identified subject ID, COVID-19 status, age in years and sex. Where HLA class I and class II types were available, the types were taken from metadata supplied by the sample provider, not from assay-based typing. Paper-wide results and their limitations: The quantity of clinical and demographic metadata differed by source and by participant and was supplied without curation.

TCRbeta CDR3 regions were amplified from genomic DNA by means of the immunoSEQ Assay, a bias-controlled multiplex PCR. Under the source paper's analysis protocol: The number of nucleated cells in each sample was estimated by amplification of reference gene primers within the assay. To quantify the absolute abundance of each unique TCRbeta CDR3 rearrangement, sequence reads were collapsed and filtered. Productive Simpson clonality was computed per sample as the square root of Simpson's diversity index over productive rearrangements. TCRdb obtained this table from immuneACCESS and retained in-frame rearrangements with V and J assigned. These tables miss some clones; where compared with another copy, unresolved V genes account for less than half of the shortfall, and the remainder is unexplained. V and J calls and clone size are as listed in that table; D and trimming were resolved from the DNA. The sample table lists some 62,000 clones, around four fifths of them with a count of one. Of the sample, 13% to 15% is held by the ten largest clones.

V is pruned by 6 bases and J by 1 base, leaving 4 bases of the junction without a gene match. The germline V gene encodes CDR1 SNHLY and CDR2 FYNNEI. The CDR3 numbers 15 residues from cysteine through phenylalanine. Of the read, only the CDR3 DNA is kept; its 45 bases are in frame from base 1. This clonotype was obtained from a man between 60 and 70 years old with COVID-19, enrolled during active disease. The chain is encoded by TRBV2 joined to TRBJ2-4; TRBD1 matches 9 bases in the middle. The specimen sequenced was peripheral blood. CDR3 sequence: CASSGDRAAKNIQYF. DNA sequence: TGTGCCAGCAGCGGGGACAGGGCTGCCAAAAACATTCAGTACTTC.